This TCR beta chain was identified during a study of T cells after posttransplantation cyclophosphamide (dated by TCRdb to 2016 to 2018). Looking at the study overall: Using TRB sequencing, the study followed how the T cell repertoire rebuilt after myeloablative bone marrow transplantation with posttransplantation cyclophosphamide given as GVHD prophylaxis. Samples from about 35 PTCy-treated patients, along with samples from 16 of their related bone marrow donors, underwent antigen receptor sequencing. Blood from all 30 or so PTCy patients who had 1-year posttransplant specimens underwent TRB sequencing. In 3 patients, TRB sequencing was also performed on up to roughly 3 more blood samples taken 2 to 5.2 years after transplant, and in a handful of patients, pretransplant blood was also TRB-sequenced. Because TRA and TRB clonality correlated tightly in 10 or so samples, later TCR analyses were limited to TRB. Public TRB sequences were queried against a database of over 3,000 sequences associated with responses to pathogens, tumor antigens, self-antigens and alloantigens. Beyond this particular receptor, the publication reports: Across about 40 patients, TRB clonality was highly associated with recipient CMV seropositivity and CMV reactivation, and diversity in PTCy patients was similar to diversity in CNI/methotrexate controls. Donor-recipient similarity was low at 1-2 months but rose over the first year, and later blood repertoires were often dominated by donor CD8+ memory clones. The TRB repertoires of T cells infiltrating skin or GI tract showed only limited overlap with the TRB repertoires of T cells in blood.

On the day of marrow donation, related bone marrow donors gave peripheral blood samples. Viable CD3+CD4+ or CD3+CD8+ cells that were CCR7+CD45RA+CD45RO-CD95-CD27+CD28+ were defined as naive T cells. Peripheral blood and bone marrow mononuclear cells were isolated by Ficoll-Hypaque density centrifugation and cryopreserved. Sorting of CD4+ and CD8+ T cells, including naive and memory subsets, was performed by FACS on a FACSAria II. As to this clone: Its antigen specificity is not known. Qualities for individual bases were not recorded, and no much larger clone is one base off.

Genomic DNA was the input for TRB sequencing, which was run either with the immunoSEQ assay at survey resolution or with the hsTCRB kit. The study's own analysis went as follows. The immunoSEQ software handled the initial read processing, while the LymphoSeq R package was used for the repertoire analyses. Clonality was computed as 1 minus normalized Shannon entropy; Gini coefficient was also calculated for each TRB dataset. To infer phenotypes in unsorted samples, TRB sequences from sorted subsets of the recipient or donor were mapped onto the unsorted samples of the same recipient. Here the immuneACCESS table is served through TCRdb, limited to in-frame sequences with V and J called. Missing clones are a known gap in these copies; in checked studies unresolved V genes cover under half, and the rest lacks a known reason. V and J calls and clone size are copied from that table; D and trimming were computed from the DNA. The sample table contains 23,000 or so clones; only one count was recorded for roughly 98% of them. Less than 0.15% of the sample is held by the ten biggest clonotypes.

V is reduced by 4 bases and J by 4 bases, leaving a spacing of 19 bases between them. The germline V gene supplies CDR1 LGHNA and CDR2 YSLEER. Spanning cysteine to phenylalanine, the CDR3 consists of 16 amino acids. Only the CDR3 region is kept as DNA, spanning 48 bases read in frame from base 1. The chain joins TRBV4-3 to TRBJ1-2; the best D guess is TRBD1, with 6 bases matching. The origin of this receptor is a man aged 35-49 years in good health, CMV-negative, and a related stem cell transplant donor. The specimen sequenced was naive CD8+ T cells sorted from PBMCs. The CDR3 corresponds to CASSPDYGQTVYGYTF. The DNA is as follows: TGCGCCAGCAGCCCCGATTACGGACAGACAGTCTATGGCTACACCTTC.